These 4 T cell receptor beta chains were all obtained from the same sample, sequenced in a study of cytomegalovirus exposure and HLA in healthy donors. With 60 Vbeta and 13 Jbeta primers, the PCR was carried out. Using immunoSEQ multiplex PCR, the repertoire was profiled, and TCRdb retains in-frame clones only, with some absent. The sample lists over 150,000 clones; 84% were seen once. Sequencing input: PBMCs. The receptors stem from a girl aged 10-17 years in good health and CMV-seropositive.

This sequence joins TRBV5-6 and TRBJ1-5; D unresolved. The CDR3 loop spans 15 amino acids. The germline V gene encodes CDR1 SGHDT and CDR2 YYEEEE. Trimming left V 4 bases short and J 2 bases short, with 13 bases between. In DNA form, the CDR3 reads TGTGCCAGCAGCCGGTGGGTGGGCGGCAATCAGCCCCAGCATTTT. Its translation is CASSRWVGGNQPQHF. Full variable domain (outside the CDR3, taken from reference TRBV5-6 and TRBJ1-5): DAGVTQSPTHLIKTRGQQVTLRCSPKSGHDTVSWYQQALGQGPQFIFQYYEEEERQRGNFPDRFSGHQFPNYSSELNVNALLLGDSALYLCASSRWVGGNQPQHFGDGTRLSIL.

This clone was counted a few times. The chain links TRBV27 to TRBJ2-3; D is unclear. The germline V gene encodes CDR1 MNHEY and CDR2 SMNVEV (reference sequence). Deletions cut 5 bases from V and 4 bases from J, with 10 bases between. The CDR3 length is 13 residues. The CDR3 DNA reads TGTGCCAGCAGTCCCTCGCCGGCAGATACGCAGTATTTT. Protein: CASSPSPADTQYF.

This clone was seen only once. Other DNA sequences in the same sample also yield this CDR3. V gene TRBV19 combines with J gene TRBJ2-1, with D uncertain. The germline CDR1 and CDR2 sequences are LNHDA and SQIVND (reference sequence). This CDR3 contains 15 residues. The V gene lost 3 bases and the J gene lost 0 bases, with 9 bases spanning the gap. The CDR3 DNA reads TGTGCCAGTAGTATTGGCCCTAGCTCCTACAATGAGCAGTTCTTC. This sequence encodes CASSIGPSSYNEQFF.

The chain carries TRBV7-9 and TRBJ1-1; D perhaps matches TRBD1 (5 bases). The CDR3 sequence is 15 residues long. The germline V and J ends were trimmed by 5 bases and 0 bases, with 13 bases remaining between them. Germline values: CDR1 SEHNR, CDR2 FQNEAQ (reference sequence). The CDR3 coding sequence is TGTGCCAGCAGCCAAGCGGGACGAATGAACACTGAAGCTTTCTTT. It encodes CASSQAGRMNTEAFF.